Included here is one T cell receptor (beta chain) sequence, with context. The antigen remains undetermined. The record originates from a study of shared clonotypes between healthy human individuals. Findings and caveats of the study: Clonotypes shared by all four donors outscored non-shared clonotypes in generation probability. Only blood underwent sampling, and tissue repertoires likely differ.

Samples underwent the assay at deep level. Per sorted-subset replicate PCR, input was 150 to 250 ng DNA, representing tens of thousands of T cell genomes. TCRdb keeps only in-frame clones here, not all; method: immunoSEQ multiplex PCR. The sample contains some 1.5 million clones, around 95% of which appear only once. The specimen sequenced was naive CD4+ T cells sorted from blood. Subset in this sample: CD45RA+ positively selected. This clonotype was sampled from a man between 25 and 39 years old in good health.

CDR3 protein: CASSSLEGLGNEQFF. Written as DNA, the CDR3 is TGTGCCAGCAGCTCCCTAGAGGGGTTGGGCAATGAGCAGTTCTTC. V is TRBV7-3 and J is TRBJ2-1; D might be TRBD1 or TRBD2, each matching 5 bases. There are 15 residues in the CDR3. Germline CDR1 is SGHTA and CDR2 is FQGTGA. Trimming removed 4 bases from V and 6 bases from J, with 16 bases in between.